This T cell receptor beta chain was sequenced for a study of blood T cell repertoires in COVID-19 (TCRdb year 2020). Concerning the study at large: Samples covering the acute and convalescent phases of COVID-19 were provided by collaborators in the United States, Italy and Spain. The prospective study material was composed of cDNA or gDNA derived from T cells, B-cell-depleted T cells, or PBMCs. Deeply sampled blood TCRbeta repertoires from subjects exposed to, actively infected with, or recovered from COVID-19 were included in the dataset. The repertoires were released in a freely available public database intended as a resource for research on the immune response to SARS-CoV-2. The samples were drawn from two sources: the first 160 participants of the ongoing ImmuneRACE study, and over 950 subjects contributed by 6 global collaborators. A de-identified subject ID, COVID-19 status, age in years and sex were almost always included in the sample metadata. HLA class I and class II types, where available, came from metadata supplied by the sample provider rather than from assay-based typing.

Participants in the prospective study were enrolled through a virtual design, were aged about 18 to 90 years, and lived in 24 United States geographic areas. In the prospective study, participants were assigned to cohorts based on the clinical history participants reported in a screening survey and a study questionnaire. ImmuneRACE Cohort 3 recovered participants were defined by two consecutive negative NP/OP PCR tests, healthcare professional clearance, or symptom resolution. In the prospective study, mobile phlebotomists collected whole blood, serum and a nasopharyngeal or oropharyngeal swab from each participant. Prospective study participants could optionally give additional blood draws and questionnaires over a roughly 2-month period. Before DNA extraction, blood samples from the prospective study were shipped at room temperature or frozen. This clone appeared once. Its antigen specificity is not known. One base away there is no much larger clone; base qualities are not given. This sample also contains other DNA sequences that code for the same CDR3.

The investigation overall reported the following: How much clinical and demographic metadata was included differed by source and by participant, and the metadata was provided uncurated.

The immunoSEQ Assay, a bias-controlled multiplex PCR, was used to amplify TCRbeta CDR3 regions from genomic DNA. For the original study's pipeline: Within the assay, amplification of reference gene primers was used to estimate how many nucleated cells each sample contained. To quantify the absolute abundance of each unique TCRbeta CDR3 rearrangement, sequence reads were collapsed and filtered. For each sample, productive Simpson clonality was calculated as the square root of Simpson's diversity index across productive rearrangements. Drawn from immuneACCESS, this table holds only the in-frame rearrangements with V and J called that TCRdb kept. Clones are partly lost; checked studies trace under half to an unresolved V gene and leave the rest unexplained. The V and J calls and clone size were taken over from that table, and D and trimming were inferred from the DNA. The sample table contains around 170,000 clones; only one count was recorded for around 80% of them. The top ten hold approximately 12% of the sample.

The germline ends are 9 bases apart after V is trimmed by 5 bases and J by 5 bases. Spanning cysteine to phenylalanine, the CDR3 consists of 13 amino acids. The read is trimmed to its CDR3 DNA, 39 bases read in frame from base 1. CDR1 and CDR2 were assigned from the germline V gene as SGHTA and FQGTGA. The TCR sequence derives from a man aged 45 to 65 who had recovered from COVID-19. The sequenced sample was PBMCs or T cells enriched from blood (not recorded which). Recombination linked TRBV7-3 to TRBJ2-2, and perhaps TRBD1 as D gene, on 6 matching bases. The CDR3 region reads CASSLQGTGELFF. At the DNA level, the sequence is TGTGCCAGCAGCCTACAGGGAACCGGGGAGCTGTTTTTT.